One and the same sample provided the 5 T cell receptor beta chains below, sequenced in a study of CD8 T cells in ankylosing spondylitis. Study-wide results and caveats: Blood from ankylosing spondylitis patients appeared to carry a characteristic roughly 8-variant TCR beta motif.

These TCRs are of unknown antigen specificity. Via MiXCR, TCRdb re-called the 5' RACE reads, giving one row per CDR3 protein. Of approximately 540,000 distinct CDR3 sequences detected, roughly 12% appear once; the ten largest clones hold over 6.5%. What was sequenced was blood, either unsorted or a sorted T cell fraction (not recorded which). The receptors shown here come from a male donor with ankylosing spondylitis.

This clonotype has more than one count but fewer than ten. CDR3 in amino acids: CATFRGGYTF. CDR3 sequence (DNA): TGTGCCACCTTCAGGGGTGGCTACACCTTC. V gene TRBV6-5 combines with J gene TRBJ1-2; D is perhaps TRBD1 (6 bases). The CDR3 totals 10 residues. The V end lost 10 bases, the J end lost 7 bases, and 10 bases lay between the germline ends. Germline V gene sequence: CDR1 MNHEY, CDR2 SVGAGI.

There are many counts of this clonotype. The chain couples TRBV12-3 or TRBV12-4 to TRBJ2-1, with TRBD2 matching 8 bases. The V and J ends lost 5 bases and 10 bases, in that order; junction bases with no gene match: 4. The CDR3 is 12 residues long. The CDR3 sequence: CASSRTSKEQFF. The CDR3 DNA reads TGTGCCAGCAGTAGGACTAGCAAGGAGCAGTTCTTC.

This clonotype has only a few counts. J is TRBJ1-6 and V is TRBV6-1; perhaps TRBD1 as D (5 bases). Trimming took off 2 bases at V and 18 bases at J, with 17 bases between the two ends. Germline loops: CDR1 MNHNS, CDR2 SASEGT. The CDR3 runs to 13 residues. The CDR3 is CASSEKEGTTAHF. CDR3 sequence (DNA): TGTGCCAGCAGTGAAAAAGAAGGGACTACAGCCCACTTT.

The chain is built from TRBV12-3 or TRBV12-4 and TRBJ1-2; D gene uncertain. The CDR3 extends over 14 amino acids. V lost 5 bases and J 3 bases, leaving 13 bases between the germline ends. The CDR3 coding sequence is TGTGCCAGCAGTCTGGACCCACCGGACTATGGCTACACCTTC. Encoded protein: CASSLDPPDYGYTF.

The genes are TRBV20-1 and TRBJ2-5, with TRBD1 matching over 8 bases. V shed 3 bases, J shed 5 bases, and the junction held 5 bases outside the gene matches. Germline V lookup: CDR1 DFQATT, CDR2 SNEGSKA (reference sequence). This CDR3 region has 13 residues. The CDR3 DNA sequence: TGCAGTGCTAGGCCAGGGGGCCGTGAGACCCAGTACTTC. Translating gives CSARPGGRETQYF.